This T cell receptor (beta chain) was sequenced for a study of cytomegalovirus exposure and HLA in healthy donors. Study-wide results and caveats: The authors considered a cluster of highly shared sequence variants likely to be a sequencing artifact. Productive status was seen about 90% or about 30% of the time for most TCR beta V segments in an earlier analysis. Across donors, most TCRs were seen rarely, yet some public ones were widespread.

The germline V and J ends were trimmed by 1 base and 7 bases, with 14 bases remaining between them. This CDR3 is built from 15 residues. Germline V lookup: CDR1 MDHEN, CDR2 SYDVKM. Vbeta (60) and Jbeta (13) primers were used in the PCR. Under the authors' procedure: Unique TCR beta chains numbered around 75 million in a later analysis, with 10 million to 14 million shared. The repertoire was sequenced with immunoSEQ multiplex PCR; TCRdb's copy has only in-frame clones and lacks some. The V and J calls and the clone size are those of that table, but D and trimming were determined from the DNA. This sample has under 95,000 clones, with 77% found just once. As regards this clone: Its antigen is still unknown.

Source material: PBMCs. This TCR was sampled from a boy aged 5-17 years in good health and CMV-seronegative. The chain combines TRBV28 with TRBJ1-5; no firm D call. This CDR3 reads CASSLSQNLRQPQHF. CDR3 nucleotides: TGTGCCAGCAGTTTATCGCAGAACCTCAGGCAGCCCCAGCATTTT.